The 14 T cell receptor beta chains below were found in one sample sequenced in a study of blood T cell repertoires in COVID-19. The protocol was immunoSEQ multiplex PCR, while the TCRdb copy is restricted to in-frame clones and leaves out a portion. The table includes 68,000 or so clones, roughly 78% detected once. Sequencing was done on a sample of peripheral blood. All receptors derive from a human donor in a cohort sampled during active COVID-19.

The CDR3 reads CASSLGTSGDNEQFF. In nucleotides, the CDR3 is TGTGCCAGCAGCTTAGGGACTAGCGGGGACAATGAGCAGTTCTTC. The J gene is TRBJ2-1, the V gene TRBV11-1; 12 bases are a match to TRBD2. CDR1 is SGHAT and CDR2 is FQDESV in the germline V gene (reference sequence). J gave up 5 bases and V 1 base, and 0 bases lay outside the gene matches. This CDR3 is built from 15 residues.

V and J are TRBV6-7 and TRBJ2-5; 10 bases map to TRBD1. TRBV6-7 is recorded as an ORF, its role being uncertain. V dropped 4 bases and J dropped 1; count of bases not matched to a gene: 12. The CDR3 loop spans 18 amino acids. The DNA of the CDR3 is TGTGCCAGCAGTTTGTACCCGGGACAGGGGACCTTCCAAGAGACCCAGTACTTC. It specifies CASSLYPGQGTFQETQYF.

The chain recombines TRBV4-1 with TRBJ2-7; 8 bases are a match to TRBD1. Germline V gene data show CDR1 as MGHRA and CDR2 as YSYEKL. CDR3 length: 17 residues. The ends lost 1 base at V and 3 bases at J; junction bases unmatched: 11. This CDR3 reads CASSQVPLGQGYYEQYF. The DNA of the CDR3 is TGCGCCAGCAGCCAAGTTCCTCTAGGACAGGGCTACTACGAGCAGTACTTC.

The CDR3 spells CASFPLIGGAGGYTF. CDR3 coding DNA: TGTGCCAGCTTCCCCTTAATAGGGGGCGCGGGTGGCTACACCTTC. V usage is TRBV14 and J usage is TRBJ1-2; the match to TRBD1 covers 7 bases. V gave up 8 bases and J gave up 7 bases; unmatched junction bases: 16. The CDR3 is 15 residues long. CDR1 is SGHDN, CDR2 FVKESK, per germline.

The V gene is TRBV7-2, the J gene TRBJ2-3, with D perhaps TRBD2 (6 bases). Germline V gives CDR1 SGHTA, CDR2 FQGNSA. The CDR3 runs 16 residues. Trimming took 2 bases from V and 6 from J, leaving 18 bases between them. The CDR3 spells CASSLFGGVGPDTQYF. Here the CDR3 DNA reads TGTGCCAGCAGCTTATTCGGGGGAGTGGGACCTGATACGCAGTATTTT.

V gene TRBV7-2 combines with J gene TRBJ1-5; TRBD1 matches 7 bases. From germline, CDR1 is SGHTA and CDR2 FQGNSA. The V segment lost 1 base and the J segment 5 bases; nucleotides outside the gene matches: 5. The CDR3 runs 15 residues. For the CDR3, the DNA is TGTGCCAGCAGCTTAGTACAGGGGACGCATCAGCCCCAGCATTTT. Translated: CASSLVQGTHQPQHF.

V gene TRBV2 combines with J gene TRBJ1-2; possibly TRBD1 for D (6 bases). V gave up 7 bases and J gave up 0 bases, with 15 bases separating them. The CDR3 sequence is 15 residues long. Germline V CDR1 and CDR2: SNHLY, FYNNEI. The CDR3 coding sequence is TGTGCCAGCAAGGAACAGGGATACTCTAACTATGGCTACACCTTC. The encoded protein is CASKEQGYSNYGYTF.

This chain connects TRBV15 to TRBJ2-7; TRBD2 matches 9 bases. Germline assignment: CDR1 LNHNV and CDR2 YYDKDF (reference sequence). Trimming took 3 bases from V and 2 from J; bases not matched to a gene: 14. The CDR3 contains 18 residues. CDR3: CATSSADPRLAGTYEQYF. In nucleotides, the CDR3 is TGTGCCACCAGCAGTGCAGACCCCCGGCTAGCGGGAACCTACGAGCAGTACTTC.

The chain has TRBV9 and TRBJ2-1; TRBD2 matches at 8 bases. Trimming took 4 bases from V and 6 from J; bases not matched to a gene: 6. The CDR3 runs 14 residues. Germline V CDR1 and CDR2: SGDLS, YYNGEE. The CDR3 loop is CASSRSGGGNEQFF. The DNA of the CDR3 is TGTGCCAGCAGCAGATCGGGAGGGGGCAATGAGCAGTTCTTC.

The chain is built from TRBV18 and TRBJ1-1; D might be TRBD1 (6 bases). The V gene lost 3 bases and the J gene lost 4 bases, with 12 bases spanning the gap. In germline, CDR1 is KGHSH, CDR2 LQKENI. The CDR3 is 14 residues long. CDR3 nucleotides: TGTGCCAGCTCACCGACAGGTATGAGCACTGAAGCTTTCTTT. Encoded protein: CASSPTGMSTEAFF.

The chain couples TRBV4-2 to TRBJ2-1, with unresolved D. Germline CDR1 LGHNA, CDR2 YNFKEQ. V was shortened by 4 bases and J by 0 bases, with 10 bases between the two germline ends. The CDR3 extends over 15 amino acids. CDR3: CASSPTGASYNEQFF. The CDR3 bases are TGTGCCAGCAGCCCTACGGGTGCCTCCTACAATGAGCAGTTCTTC.

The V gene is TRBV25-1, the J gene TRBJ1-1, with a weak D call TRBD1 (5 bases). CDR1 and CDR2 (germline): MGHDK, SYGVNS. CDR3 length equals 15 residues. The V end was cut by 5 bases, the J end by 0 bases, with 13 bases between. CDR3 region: CASSHSGAMNTEAFF. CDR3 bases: TGTGCCAGCAGTCACTCTGGGGCCATGAACACTGAAGCTTTCTTT.

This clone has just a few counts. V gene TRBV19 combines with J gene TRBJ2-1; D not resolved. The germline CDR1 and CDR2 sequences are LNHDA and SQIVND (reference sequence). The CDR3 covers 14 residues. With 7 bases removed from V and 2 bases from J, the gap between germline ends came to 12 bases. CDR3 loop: CASTETGTYNEQFF. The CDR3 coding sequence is TGTGCCAGTACCGAAACGGGTACCTACAATGAGCAGTTCTTC. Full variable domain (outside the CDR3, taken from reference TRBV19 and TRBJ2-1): DGGITQSPKYLFRKEGQNVTLSCEQNLNHDAMYWYRQDPGQGLRLIYYSQIVNDFQKGDIAEGYSVSREKKESFPLTVTSAQKNPTAFYLCASTETGTYNEQFFGPGTRLTVL.

Written as DNA, the CDR3 is TGTGCCAGTATCCGGACAGGATCTCAAGAGACCCAGTACTTC. The encoded protein is CASIRTGSQETQYF. This chain uses TRBV19 with TRBJ2-5; 7 bases agree with TRBD1. J gave up 2 bases and V 7 bases, and 7 bases lay outside the gene matches. From germline, CDR1 is LNHDA and CDR2 SQIVND (reference sequence). The CDR3 has 14 residues.